This T cell receptor beta chain emerged from a study of shared clonotypes between healthy human individuals. As for the study in general: Donors had three CD4 naive, three CD4 memory, two CD8 naive and one CD8 memory plate apiece. General observations from the study: Sampling used blood alone; tissue repertoires probably differ. Among non-shared clonotypes, generation probabilities were lower than among those shared by all four donors. Compared with memory subsets, naive subsets generally had larger estimated richness.

Worth noting for this clone: Its specificity is unknown.

Germline V gene lookup returns CDR1 MNHEY and CDR2 SVGAGI. CDR3 size: 15 residues. V gave up 5 bases and J gave up 4 bases, with 12 bases separating them. Clones were sequenced by immunoSEQ multiplex PCR, and TCRdb holds only the in-frame ones, with some missing. The profile covers 2 million to 2.5 million clones, with 93% appearing a single time and 0.36% taken by the ten largest. The clonotype comes from a young man in good health. Some clones in this sample may be carry-over from other donors' samples. The sequencing sample was made of naive CD4+ T cells from PBMCs. Described subset: CD45RA+ positively selected. This chain joins TRBV6-5 and TRBJ1-6; D remains ambiguous. The CDR3 is CASSRPSQYNSPLHF. DNA of the CDR3: TGTGCCAGCAGTCGACCGTCACAGTATAATTCACCCCTCCACTTT.